A selection of T cell receptor beta chains follows, all from one sample in a study of spatial heterogeneity in lung cancer. TCRdb passed the 5' RACE reads through MiXCR, listing each CDR3 protein once. The repertoire holds more than 4,500 distinct CDR3 sequences, 12% seen once, with about half in the top ten. This material consisted of lung tumor tissue, taken at surgery. These TCRs come from a male donor with early-stage non-small cell lung cancer. Both conserved end residues are part of each CDR3. A D gene is named only where the DNA matches it firmly. Size values are once, few and many counts, or a class for expanded clones, and some rows have none.

.	medium-sized	TRBV5-4	TRBJ2-6	CASSKQGFWSGANVLTF	TGTGCCAGCAGCAAACAGGGTTTCTGGTCTGGGGCCAACGTCCTGACTTTC
TRBD2	.	TRBV7-8	TRBJ2-1	CASSLELAGARNEQFF	TGTGCCAGCAGCTTAGAACTAGCGGGAGCAAGGAATGAGCAGTTCTTC
TRBD1	.	TRBV6-5	TRBJ1-1	CASRSGTASRNTEAFF	TGTGCCAGCAGGTCCGGGACAGCCAGTCGGAACACTGAAGCTTTCTTT
.	few	TRBV27	TRBJ2-1	CASISSPGAKGDEQFF	TGTGCCAGCATCTCATCTCCGGGGGCGAAGGGCGATGAGCAGTTCTTC
TRBD1	few	TRBV7-6	TRBJ2-5	CASSSGTGKETQYF	TGTGCCAGCAGCTCGGGGACAGGGAAAGAGACCCAGTACTTC
TRBD1	hyperexpanded	TRBV28	TRBJ2-3	CASIERDRGADTQYF	TGTGCCAGCATCGAGCGGGACAGGGGGGCAGATACGCAGTATTTT
.	.	TRBV20-1	TRBJ1-2	CSASTASGYGYTF	TGCAGTGCTTCGACAGCCTCAGGCTATGGCTACACCTTC
TRBD2	medium-sized	TRBV7-8	TRBJ2-1	CASSLLRGGRPSEQFF	TGTGCCAGCAGCTTACTTCGGGGGGGCCGGCCGAGTGAGCAGTTCTTC
TRBD2	medium-sized	TRBV3-1	TRBJ2-7	CASSPGLQRSYEQYF	TGTGCCAGCAGCCCGGGACTACAGAGGTCCTACGAGCAGTACTTC
TRBD2	many	TRBV5-1	TRBJ2-1	CASSLAAGAYNEQFF	TGCGCCAGCAGCCTTGCGGCGGGAGCCTACAATGAGCAGTTCTTC
TRBD1	medium-sized	TRBV7-9	TRBJ1-5	CASSLGTANQPQHF	TGTGCCAGCAGCTTGGGGACAGCTAATCAGCCCCAGCATTTT
.	few	TRBV6-1	TRBJ1-5	CASRQVNNQPQHF	TGTGCCAGCAGACAGGTTAACAATCAGCCCCAGCATTTT
.	few	TRBV2	TRBJ1-2	CASKQQGSNYGYTF	TGTGCCAGCAAGCAACAGGGTTCCAACTATGGCTACACCTTC
.	medium-sized	TRBV28	TRBJ2-3	CASSAPGWGASTDTQYF	TGTGCCAGCAGTGCCCCAGGGTGGGGGGCTAGCACAGATACGCAGTATTTT
.	many	TRBV9	TRBJ2-5	CASSVATNGGQETQYF	TGTGCCAGCAGCGTAGCAACAAATGGAGGGCAAGAGACCCAGTACTTC
TRBD1	.	TRBV6-1	TRBJ1-1	CASRPGQGHNEVFF	TGTGCCAGCAGACCGGGACAGGGACATAATGAAGTTTTCTTT
.	once	TRBV5-6	TRBJ2-2	CASSTGGANTGELFF	TGTGCCAGCAGCACCGGGGGCGCGAACACCGGGGAGCTGTTTTTT
TRBD1	few	TRBV6-4	TRBJ1-6	CASRALGQGGSPLHF	TGTGCCAGCAGGGCATTGGGACAGGGTGGATCACCCCTCCACTTT
.	.	TRBV7-2	TRBJ2-3	CASSRGGENTQYF	TGTGCCAGCAGCCGAGGGGGGGAAAATACGCAGTATTTT
TRBD2	.	TRBV18	TRBJ2-3	CASSPPGRGTDTQYF	TGTGCCAGCTCACCACCAGGGAGGGGCACAGATACGCAGTATTTT
TRBD1	.	TRBV19	TRBJ2-2	CASSSGTGGGGELFF	TGTGCCAGTTCTTCCGGGACAGGGGGAGGCGGGGAGCTGTTTTTT
.	few	TRBV6-2/TRBV6-3	TRBJ1-2	CASSYRQAYGYTF	TGTGCCAGCAGTTACAGACAGGCCTATGGCTACACCTTC
TRBD2	.	TRBV29-1	TRBJ2-1	CSVGTSGYNEQFF	TGCAGCGTTGGGACTAGCGGCTACAATGAGCAGTTCTTC
.	.	TRBV7-2	TRBJ1-2	CASSLLGYGYTF	TGTGCCAGCAGCCTTCTAGGCTATGGCTACACCTTC
TRBD2	.	TRBV5-1	TRBJ2-1	CASSLGPSGGLISYNEQFF	TGCGCCAGCAGCTTGGGTCCTAGCGGGGGTTTAATCTCCTACAATGAGCAGTTCTTC
.	.	TRBV7-3	TRBJ2-1	CASSQGRDNEQFF	TGTGCCAGCAGCCAGGGGCGGGACAATGAGCAGTTCTTC
.	medium-sized	TRBV18	TRBJ1-2	CASSRDRENYGYTF	TGTGCCAGCTCAAGGGACCGTGAGAACTATGGCTACACCTTC
TRBD2	.	TRBV5-1	TRBJ2-2	CASSPRGSGRQPFTGELFF	TGCGCCAGCAGCCCCCGGGGTAGCGGGAGGCAGCCCTTCACCGGGGAGCTGTTTTTT
.	few	TRBV12-3/TRBV12-4	TRBJ1-5	CASNAANTGPQHF	TGTGCCAGCAACGCGGCCAACACCGGGCCCCAGCATTTT
.	.	TRBV6-2/TRBV6-3	TRBJ2-1	CASSTRDISYNEQFF	TGTGCCAGCAGTACCCGGGATATCTCCTACAATGAGCAGTTCTTC
TRBD1	few	TRBV3-1	TRBJ1-2	CASRTTGESYYGYTF	TGTGCCAGCAGAACGACAGGGGAATCGTACTATGGCTACACCTTC
.	.	TRBV4-3	TRBJ1-2	CASSQDIFKGYTF	TGCGCCAGCAGCCAAGACATTTTTAAGGGCTACACCTTC
TRBD2	few	TRBV7-9	TRBJ2-1	CASSLSSGGTYNEQFF	TGTGCCAGCAGCTTAAGCAGCGGGGGGACCTACAATGAGCAGTTCTTC
.	.	TRBV30	TRBJ2-1	CAWSGGTGRQFF	TGTGCCTGGAGTGGAGGTACGGGACGTCAGTTCTTC
.	many	TRBV7-9	TRBJ1-4	CASSLSALWNEKLFF	TGTGCCAGCAGCCTCTCAGCTCTTTGGAATGAAAAACTGTTTTTT
.	few	TRBV10-3	TRBJ1-1	CATAATENTEAFF	TGTGCCACTGCTGCGACGGAGAACACTGAAGCTTTCTTT
TRBD1	few	TRBV28	TRBJ2-4	CASSLGAGQGTF	TGTGCCAGCAGTTTAGGCGCCGGACAGGGCACCTTC
TRBD1	many	TRBV11-3	TRBJ2-1	CASSFWDRVRSGQFF	TGTGCCAGCAGCTTCTGGGACAGGGTACGATCAGGGCAGTTCTTC
TRBD2	few	TRBV24-1	TRBJ2-3	CATSDPGRGSTDTQYF	TGTGCCACCAGTGATCCCGGGCGGGGGAGCACAGATACGCAGTATTTT
.	few	TRBV12-3/TRBV12-4	TRBJ1-1	CASSATGDTEAFF	TGTGCCAGCAGTGCGACGGGGGACACTGAAGCTTTCTTT
.	medium-sized	TRBV6-5	TRBJ1-6	CASRSGSSYNSPLHF	TGTGCCAGCAGATCAGGGTCCTCTTATAATTCACCCCTCCACTTT
TRBD1	medium-sized	TRBV5-1	TRBJ1-5	CASSFNGQGREPQHF	TGCGCCAGCAGCTTCAACGGACAGGGAAGAGAACCCCAGCATTTT
TRBD1	.	TRBV9	TRBJ1-2	CASSVIAQGDYGYTF	TGTGCCAGCAGCGTTATCGCACAGGGGGACTATGGCTACACCTTC
.	medium-sized	TRBV7-2	TRBJ2-7	CASSLEGSGRTYEQYF	TGTGCCAGCAGCCTAGAGGGTAGCGGTAGAACCTACGAGCAGTACTTC
.	many	TRBV7-6	TRBJ1-2	CASSPRAGDYGYTF	TGTGCCAGCAGCCCACGGGCAGGGGACTATGGCTACACCTTC
.	few	TRBV2	TRBJ1-1	CASKVGGAYTEAFF	TGTGCCAGCAAAGTTGGGGGTGCGTACACTGAAGCTTTCTTT
TRBD2	many	TRBV10-3	TRBJ2-3	CAISDPQRGAGTDTQYF	TGTGCCATCAGTGACCCCCAGCGGGGGGCGGGCACAGATACGCAGTATTTT
TRBD1	many	TRBV6-1	TRBJ2-6	CASSEAGTGASGANVLTF	TGTGCCAGCAGTGAAGCGGGGACAGGAGCCTCTGGGGCCAACGTCCTGACTTTC
.	.	TRBV5-6	TRBJ2-3	CASSLVGAGDTQYF	TGTGCCAGCAGCTTGGTTGGAGCGGGAGATACGCAGTATTTT
TRBD1	.	TRBV7-9	TRBJ2-5	CASSPGTGHETQYF	TGTGCCAGCAGTCCCGGGACAGGGCATGAGACCCAGTACTTC
.	.	TRBV4-3	TRBJ2-6	CASSQKLGAGANVLTF	TGCGCCAGCAGCCAAAAGCTGGGCGCTGGGGCCAACGTCCTGACTTTC
.	few	TRBV7-2	TRBJ2-6	CASSSGDSGANVLTF	TGTGCCAGCAGCTCAGGGGATTCCGGGGCCAACGTCCTGACTTTC